The clone carrying this T cell receptor (beta chain) was seen a few times. The antigen remains unidentified. These data originate in a study of human T cells and chemical hapten exposure. CDR3 size: 15 residues. The ends lost 7 bases at V and 7 bases at J; junction bases unmatched: 13. Germline V gives CDR1 ENHRY, CDR2 SYGVKD. Study outcomes and limitations: Compared to controls, expanded TCRs made significantly more large clusters of similar CDR3s. The donor cohort had alopecia, so its immune response may not match that of healthy people. The number of TCRs above 1 in 1000 frequency did not change after DPC sensitization.

Each CDR3 protein gets one entry after TCRdb re-called the RACE reads with MiXCR. The table lists around 360,000 distinct CDR3 sequences, around 6% of them singletons, with about 5% in the top ten. Time point noted: patch test 2, 6 weeks after DPC sensitization. As to treatment: therapeutic diphenylcyclopropenone sensitization with weekly scalp DPC. RNA extraction used unfractionated whole blood as the source of total RNA. The source was whole blood, collected in connection with sensitization to the hapten diphenylcyclopropenone (DPC). V is TRBV10-3 and J is TRBJ2-1, with 7 bases fitting TRBD1. This sequence originates from a young woman with alopecia areata. Some clones in this sample may be carry-over from other donors' samples. CDR3 bases: TGTGCCATCAATCCAACAGGGGCCGCCTCGAATGAGCAGTTCTTC. Translating it yields CAINPTGAASNEQFF.